This T cell receptor beta chain emerged from a study of cytomegalovirus exposure and HLA in healthy donors (dated by TCRdb to about 2017). Regarding the research as a whole: In an earlier analysis of roughly 590 of the donors, about 270 Gb of sequence data and roughly 100 million unique TCR beta sequences from about 190 million T cells were reported. Roughly 300 gigabases of sequencing data and 70 million to 85 million unique TCR sequences were included in an early release covering under 650 HLA-typed donors. The genetic ancestry cluster associated with self-reported Caucasian donors included over 65% of the approximately 400 genotyped donors. The aim of the study was to test whether cataloging public T cell receptors could identify signatures of past pathogen exposure. Using immunosequencing, the study profiled T cell repertoires from some 670 subjects and related those repertoires to cytomegalovirus serostatus. A separate validation cohort of approximately 120 different subjects was used in addition to the roughly 700-subject first cohort. To predict cytomegalovirus infection status, the study brought together high-throughput TCR immunosequencing, statistical association of individual TCRs with disease status, and machine learning. In a later analysis, previously published TCR beta repertoires from several hundred donors were re-analyzed and high-resolution HLA genotyping was added so that TCR occurrence patterns could be studied. The later analysis used no new phenotypic data to find candidate immune exposures, relying instead on TCR beta sequences and their occurrence across donors. To decide whether each TCR beta V gene segment behaved as functional or pseudogenic, an earlier analysis of some 600 of the donors relied on high-throughput TCR beta sequencing. Donor age, sex, ethnicity and CMV serostatus were collected together with the repertoire data. A later genetic analysis used genome-wide SNP genotypes for about 60% of the roughly 700 donors, treating that subset as a discovery cohort. All discovery cohort repertoires had been generated on a single sequencing platform. Class I and class II HLA loci were covered by the typing at four-digit resolution. Typing coverage differed by locus: A, B, C, DRB1 and DQB1 were typed in about 620-630 donors, DQA1 in 522, DPA1 in some 610, and DPB1 in just under 490. Because of strong linkage in the cohort, roughly five DR-DQ haplotypes were treated as single units for association and clustering. Among some 400 genotyped donors of the cohort, an average of around 250,000 unique TCR beta nucleotide sequences was sequenced per donor, of which approximately 19% were non-productive. Overall study results and their limits: According to a later genetic analysis, donors in an Asian-associated ancestry cluster had fewer N-insertions in productive TCRs than the approximately 610-donor mean. In an earlier analysis of 587 of the donors, most TCR beta V segments appeared in productive rearrangements about 90% or about 30% of the time, broadly matching IMGT annotations. A further reported finding was that TCR beta sequences accurately predicted the HLA-A and HLA-B alleles for most subjects in the first cohort. In a later analysis, the rate of TCR association differed among HLA loci, with DRB1 alleles having the most associated TCRs and HLA-C alleles having the fewest. At a false discovery rate of 0.05, a later analysis linked about 17,000 TCR beta sequences to specific HLA alleles. Because the 87-base-pair reads could not distinguish some IMGT-functional V segments, including TRBV6-2 and TRBV6-3, those segments were excluded. According to a later analysis, most CMV-associated TCR beta chains appeared to be HLA-restricted, and the HLA associations seemed to be driven largely by CMV exposure. Sequencing depth was assumed to be roughly uniform across donors in the presence/absence analyses, though that assumption may not hold. Strong co-occurrence of HLA alleles, especially DR and DQ, made assigning TCR associations to individual alleles difficult. Because counts were too low, seventeen rarely observed V segments, including chromosome 9 orphons, were left out of the earlier analysis of a few hundred of the donors. Because HLA typing was missing for some donors at each locus, association tests included only the typed subset. Cytomegalovirus status was reported to be diagnosed by the classifier with high specificity and sensitivity in both the original and validation cohorts. For the cohort, immune exposure information was limited to CMV serostatus. A later genetic analysis associated a missense DCLRE1C variant with V-gene and J-gene trimming of TCR beta chains, and an independent cohort replicated the association. A group of highly shared sequence variants was considered likely to be a technical artifact of the sequencing pipeline. Most TCR sequences were observed very rarely across donors, whereas some public TCRs were present in many individuals. Several of the top co-occurrence clusters appeared to be linked to parvovirus B19, influenza, CMV and Epstein-Barr virus, according to a later analysis. A later analysis found that HLA-associated TCR beta chains were more clonally expanded and had lower generation probabilities than equally common non-associated chains. In the study, some 160 TCR beta chains were listed as associated with cytomegalovirus. Only TCR beta chains were sequenced in this cohort, and the absence of alpha or paired-chain data limited detectable features. Linkage disequilibrium might explain the correlated functional status among segregating V segments, but an unknown experimental factor could not be ruled out. In vitro tests confirmed that a few of the cytomegalovirus-associated TCR beta chains recognize cytomegalovirus antigens. The authors suggested that the approach could potentially be extended to other disease states and immunological phenotypes.

This clone has just one count. Its antigen is still unknown. Within one base of it there is no much larger clone, and no base qualities were kept. As encoded in the germline V gene, CDR1 is SGHDN while CDR2 is FVKESK. The CDR3, cysteine through phenylalanine, is 17 amino acids long. Of all the DNA, just the CDR3 is kept, 51 bases in frame from base 1. Trimmed from V: 4 bases; trimmed from J: 2 bases; junction bases lacking a gene match: 13. Library prep was done by the immunoSEQ multiplex PCR assay. For the multiplex PCR, a mixture combining 60 forward primers for TCR Vbeta segments and 13 reverse primers for TCR Jbeta segments was used. The CDR3 region of rearranged TCR beta genes was amplified from genomic DNA with a multiplex PCR assay. Amplified TCR beta libraries were sequenced as 87-base-pair reads on the Illumina HiSeq System. On the authors' methods: A later analysis tallied roughly 78 million unique TCR beta chains across the 600 to 700 repertoires, and about 12 million of those chains were shared by two or more donors. Raw reads were error-corrected and collapsed into unique sequences by a nearest-neighbor algorithm in which closely related sequences were merged to remove PCR and sequencing errors. To assign V, D and J gene segments, CDR3 sequences were aligned to IMGT reference sequences. Each retained sequence needed at least a six-nucleotide match to both a V gene segment and a J gene segment. Rearrangements were called productive when the CDR3 lacked stop codons and stayed in frame with V and J; all others were non-productive. CDR3 was defined by IMGT convention, running from the second conserved V-encoded cysteine to the conserved J-encoded phenylalanine. In an earlier analysis of around 570 of the donors, sequences lacking an unambiguous match to a single V gene segment were excluded. In an earlier analysis of a few hundred of the donors, a V segment was called functional when productive rearrangements were above 56.7%, and segregating when the standard deviation between donors exceeded 5%. A statistical classification framework was developed to diagnose cytomegalovirus status using the catalog of TCR beta chain sequences. A later analysis assigned V and J genes by comparing TCR nucleotide sequences with IMGT/GENE-DB human TR gene sequences. The TCRdist pipeline was used in a later analysis to assign CDR3 sequences and most-parsimonious VDJ recombination scenarios. A later analysis defined each TCR beta chain by its CDR3 amino acid sequence plus V-gene family, and excluded reads lacking a unique V-gene family. As a way to deal with suspected cross-contamination and a sequencing artifact, a later analysis dropped hundreds of nucleotide sequences that were highly shared and had low generation probability. In a later analysis, a clonal expansion index was calculated for each public chain from normalized within-repertoire ranks of inferred template counts. In a later analysis, generation probabilities were computed with a VDJ recombination model fitted to out-of-frame rearrangements, and the resulting probabilities were checked against IGoR. Hypergeometric tests were used in a later analysis to score TCR-TCR, TCR-HLA and TCR-CMV co-occurrence, with a repertoire-size bias correction applied to the TCR pairs. False discovery rates were estimated in a later analysis by permuting HLA or CMV assignments 20 times. In a later analysis, co-occurring TCRs were grouped using DBSCAN, and TCRdist sequence similarity was added for clustering within HLA-allele-positive subsets. For co-occurrence clustering, repertoires with fewer than 30,000 or more than 120,000 public chains were excluded, along with a handful of repertoires with anomalous nucleotide sharing. This is the immuneACCESS table as TCRdb keeps it, with only in-frame sequences that have V and J called. A part of the clones is gone; compared with another copy, unresolved V genes explain less than half, and the rest is unexplained. D and trimming were read from the DNA, whereas the V and J calls and clone size are those reported in that table. In this sample the table shows under 110,000 clones, under 80% of which occur a single time. The top ten constitute roughly 3.6% of the sample.

The cohort comprised some 700 healthy bone marrow donors. All cohort members were sampled while nominally healthy, although unrecorded immune exposures were likely present. The donor was CMV seronegative and belonged to the group of 352 seronegative cohort members. Every donor gave a peripheral blood sample, and the peripheral blood mononuclear cells from that sample were used for TCR beta sequencing. The Qiagen DNeasy Blood Extraction Kit was used to extract genomic DNA from the blood cell samples. The clonotype originates from a man aged 60 to 69 in good health and CMV-seronegative. The chain joins TRBV14 to TRBJ2-5; TRBD2 agrees with 7 junctional bases. Material: PBMCs. The DNA reads as follows: TGTGCCAGCAGCCCCGGTTTTGGAGCGGGGTTGCAAGAGACCCAGTACTTC. This encodes CASSPGFGAGLQETQYF.